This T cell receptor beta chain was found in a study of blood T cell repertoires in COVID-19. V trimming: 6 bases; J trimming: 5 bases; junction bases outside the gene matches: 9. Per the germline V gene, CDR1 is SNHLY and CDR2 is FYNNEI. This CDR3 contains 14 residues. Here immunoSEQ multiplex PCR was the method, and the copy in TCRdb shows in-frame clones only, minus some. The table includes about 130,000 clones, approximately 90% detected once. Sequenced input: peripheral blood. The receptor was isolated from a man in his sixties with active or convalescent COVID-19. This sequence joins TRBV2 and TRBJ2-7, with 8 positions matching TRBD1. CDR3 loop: CASSVGQGIDEQYF. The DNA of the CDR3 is TGTGCCAGCAGCGTCGGACAGGGAATCGACGAGCAGTACTTC. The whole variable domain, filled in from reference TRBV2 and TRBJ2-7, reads EPEVTQTPSHQVTQMGQEVILRCVPISNHLYFYWYRQILGQKVEFLVSFYNNEISEKSEIFDDQFSVERPDGSNFTLKIRSTKLEDSAMYFCASSVGQGIDEQYFGPGTRLTVT.